This T cell receptor beta chain was sequenced in a study of T cell responses to AZD1222 COVID-19 vaccine. The ends were cut back, 0 bases at V and 8 bases at J, with 13 bases in the middle. Germline CDR1 LGHNA, CDR2 YSLEER. The CDR3 spans 14 residues. Study results and limitations: Repertoires were sampled only after the peak T cell response. Unmutated variant regions are reportedly the target of nearly half of TCRs that are spike-specific. Spike was spanned by vaccine-associated CD4 TCRs, which were dominant at 160-218 and 743-854.

In the case of this clone: No antigen is known for it.

The assay was immunoSEQ multiplex PCR, and TCRdb's table has in-frame clones only and misses some. The sample shows around 150,000 clones, 90% to 95% of them seen only once. Timing groups of about 4 and about 12 weeks for second doses were pooled. Material: peripheral blood, obtained 28 days after the second AZD1222 dose. V gene TRBV4-3 combines with J gene TRBJ1-2; tentatively, D is TRBD1 (6 bases). The source of this sequence is an adult who received the AZD1222 COVID-19 vaccine. The CDR3 DNA is TGCGCCAGCAGCCAAGATCTTACAGGGTTCGGCTACACCTTC. Its translation is CASSQDLTGFGYTF.